The 30 T cell receptor beta chains below all came from one sample that was sequenced in a study of early T cells in non-severe SARS-CoV-2 infection. TCRdb fed the 5' RACE reads into MiXCR, producing one record per CDR3 protein. Here the sample spans around 55,000 distinct CDR3 sequences, around 7% being singletons. The material was whole blood, obtained at baseline. The source of these receptors is an adult who was a healthcare worker with PCR-confirmed SARS-CoV-2 infection or an uninfected control (not recorded which).

This clonotype has a count of ten or more. The rearrangement uses TRBV11-2 and TRBJ1-1, with 10 bases aligning to TRBD1. Germline-derived CDR1 and CDR2 are SGHAT and FQNNGV. Trimming at V came to 4 bases and at J to 11 bases, leaving 10 bases not matched to a gene. This CDR3 contains 14 residues. The CDR3 DNA sequence: TGTGCCAGCAGCTACGAAGACAGGGGGCGATCGGCTTTCTTT. Its translation: CASSYEDRGRSAFF.

This clonotype has only a few counts. V and J are TRBV7-2 and TRBJ1-3; D unclear. V was pared by 6 bases and J by 1 base, with 10 bases between. The CDR3 is 14 amino acids. Germline assignment: CDR1 SGHTA and CDR2 FQGNSA. The CDR3 sequence is CASRETSSGNTIYF. Written as DNA, the CDR3 is TGTGCCAGCAGGGAGACATCGTCTGGAAACACCATATATTTT. Based on the CDR3 plus reference TRBV7-2 and TRBJ1-3, the full variable domain is GAGVSQSPSNKVTEKGKDVELRCDPISGHTALYWYRQSLGQGLEFLIYFQGNSAPDKSGLPSDRFSAERTGGSVSTLTIQRTQQEDSAVYLCASRETSSGNTIYFGEGSWLTVV.

V usage is TRBV7-9 and J usage is TRBJ1-1, with 8 bases lining up with TRBD1. Trimming at V came to 1 base and at J to 7 bases, leaving 11 bases not matched to a gene. The CDR3 runs 16 residues. The germline V gene has CDR1 SEHNR and CDR2 FQNEAQ (reference sequence). CDR3 sequence reads: CASSLEAWTGKNEAFF. Here the CDR3 DNA reads TGTGCCAGCAGCTTAGAAGCGTGGACAGGGAAAAATGAAGCTTTCTTT.

The sample holds many counts of this clonotype. The chain combines TRBV28 with TRBJ2-5; tentative D call: TRBD2 (5 bases). The CDR3 consists of 13 residues. Germline V gives CDR1 MDHEN, CDR2 SYDVKM. Deletions cut 0 bases from V and 6 bases from J, with 8 bases between. CDR3 DNA sequence: TGTGCCAGCAGTTTATGGGCTAGCAAGACCCAGTACTTC. Encoded protein: CASSLWASKTQYF.

The chain recombines TRBV6-2 or TRBV6-3 with TRBJ2-7; 7 positions match TRBD1. The CDR3 has 14 residues. The V gene's germline CDR1 is MNHEY and CDR2 SVGEGT. V was clipped by 5 bases and J by 2 bases; unmatched bases: 6. Here the CDR3 reads CASSKGDSTYEQYF. The CDR3 nucleotides are TGTGCCAGCAGTAAGGGGGACAGTACCTACGAGCAGTACTTC.

This clonotype was seen a few times. CDR3 loop: CSVVTSDNSPLHF. The CDR3 nucleotides are TGCAGCGTTGTTACGTCAGATAATTCACCCCTCCACTTT. V and J are TRBV29-1 and TRBJ1-6; D remains unclear. The CDR3 loop spans 13 amino acids. The germline CDR1 and CDR2 sequences are SQVTM and ANQGSEA. Trimming left V 4 bases short and J 5 bases short, with 9 bases between.

This clonotype has a handful of counts. The chain combines TRBV7-2 with TRBJ2-1, with 16 nucleotides matching TRBD2. The germline V gene has CDR1 SGHTA and CDR2 FQGNSA. This CDR3 spans 19 amino acids. Losses at the gene ends were 1 base for V and 0 bases for J; bases not matched to a gene: 3. As DNA, the CDR3 is TGTGCCAGCAGCTTAGTTGGGACTAGCGGGGGGGCCTCCTACAATGAGCAGTTCTTC. This codes for CASSLVGTSGGASYNEQFF.

A few counts support this clonotype. The chain carries TRBV30 and TRBJ2-1, with TRBD2 identical over 9 bases. This CDR3 has 16 residues. Germline CDR1 is GTSNPN and CDR2 is SVGIG (reference sequence). The V and J ends lost 3 bases and 6 bases, in that order; junction bases with no gene match: 12. DNA of the CDR3: TGTGCCTGGAGACGGCCGGGACTAGCTTTACCCAATGAGCAGTTCTTC. Encoded protein: CAWRRPGLALPNEQFF. Using reference TRBV30 and TRBJ2-1 for the parts outside the CDR3, the full variable domain is SQTIHQWPATLVQPVGSPLSLECTVEGTSNPNLYWYRQAAGRGLQLLFYSVGIGQISSEVPQNLSASRPQDRQFILSSKKLLLSDSGFYLCAWRRPGLALPNEQFFGPGTRLTVL.

CDR3: CASSRQAETQYF. Here the CDR3 DNA reads TGCGCCAGCAGCCGGCAGGCGGAGACCCAGTACTTC. This chain connects TRBV5-1 to TRBJ2-5; D remains ambiguous. This CDR3 has 12 residues. Trimming pared 4 bases from V and 5 bases from J, leaving 9 bases between. From germline, CDR1 is SGHRS and CDR2 YFSETQ.

This clonotype came up many times. This CDR3 reads CASKGGLVRETQYF. The CDR3 nucleotides are TGTGCCAGCAAGGGTGGTCTAGTGAGGGAGACCCAGTACTTC. This chain links TRBV28 with TRBJ2-5; D gene ambiguous. Germline CDR1 and CDR2: MDHEN and SYDVKM. Deletions cut 7 bases from V and 5 bases from J, with 17 bases between. The CDR3 is made up of 14 amino acids.

The table lists this clonotype with a few counts. This chain links TRBV4-3 with TRBJ2-5; D is perhaps TRBD1 (6 bases). V was pared by 4 bases and J by 5 bases, with 14 bases between. CDR3 size: 14 residues. Germline-derived CDR1 and CDR2 are LGHNA and YSLEER. Written as DNA, the CDR3 is TGCGCCAGCAGCCTTAGGGACAAGGCCGAGACCCAGTACTTC. Its protein product is CASSLRDKAETQYF.

This clonotype was observed many times. The genes are TRBV27 and TRBJ1-1; 7 nucleotides agree with TRBD1. Germline V CDR1 and CDR2: MNHEY, SMNVEV (reference sequence). The CDR3 runs to 16 residues. J gave up 0 bases and V 2 bases, and 6 bases lay outside the gene matches. The CDR3 spells CASSLVTGRMNTEAFF. CDR3 bases: TGTGCCAGCAGTTTAGTGACAGGGCGCATGAACACTGAAGCTTTCTTT.

This clonotype was counted at least ten times. V is TRBV5-4 and J is TRBJ2-3, with 9 nucleotides matching TRBD1. J lost 7 bases, V lost 4 bases, and 7 bases had no gene match. The germline CDR1 and CDR2 sequences are SGHNT and YYREEE (reference sequence). There are 14 residues in the CDR3. CDR3 nucleotide sequence: TGTGCCAGCAGCCCACAGGGGGCTAGGAATACGCAGTATTTT. Its translation is CASSPQGARNTQYF.

This clonotype was observed many times. This chain links TRBV20-1 with TRBJ2-1; D may be TRBD2 (6 bases). The CDR3 contains 16 residues. CDR1 and CDR2 (germline): DFQATT, SNEGSKA (reference sequence). The V gene lost 6 bases and the J gene lost 0 bases, with 18 bases spanning the gap. Here the CDR3 reads CSARDAETSSYNEQFF. The CDR3 DNA reads as TGCAGTGCGCGGGACGCCGAAACTAGCTCCTACAATGAGCAGTTCTTC.

This clonotype appeared a few times. The chain recombines TRBV24-1 with TRBJ2-3; D may be TRBD1 (7 bases). V was trimmed by 7 bases and J by 3 bases, leaving 13 bases between them. CDR3 length equals 14 residues. Germline assignment: CDR1 KGHDR and CDR2 SFDVKD. CDR3 bases: TGTGCCACCAGGCACAGGGGAGGAACAGATACGCAGTATTTT. Protein product: CATRHRGGTDTQYF.

CDR3 nucleotides: TGTGCCAGCAGCGTAGGGACTAGCGGGGTGGAAACTCAGTACTTC. It is translated as CASSVGTSGVETQYF. The rearrangement links TRBV28 to TRBJ2-5; 13 bases match TRBD2. The junction had 12 bases not matched to a gene; V was cut back by 6 bases and J by 11 bases. The CDR3 spans 15 residues. Per the germline V gene, CDR1 is MDHEN and CDR2 is SYDVKM.

This clonotype has a count of ten or more. The chain has TRBV6-5 and TRBJ2-3, with TRBD2 as a possible D gene (7 bases). CDR3 size: 14 residues. With 2 bases removed from V and 2 bases from J, the gap between germline ends came to 8 bases. Germline V gene lookup returns CDR1 MNHEY and CDR2 SVGAGI. The CDR3: CASSYRGATDTQYF. The CDR3 region has the DNA TGTGCCAGCAGTTACCGGGGGGCCACAGATACGCAGTATTTT.

This chain joins TRBV20-1 and TRBJ1-3; TRBD1 is a possible D gene (5 bases). V was pared by 6 bases and J by 0 bases, with 18 bases between. The CDR3 has 16 amino acids. Germline V gene lookup returns CDR1 DFQATT and CDR2 SNEGSKA (reference sequence). The CDR3 bases are TGCAGTGCGGGGGACCCGAGGGTGGGCTCTGGAAACACCATATATTTT. Amino acid sequence: CSAGDPRVGSGNTIYF.

The chain has TRBV29-1 and TRBJ2-1, with a possible D match to TRBD1 (6 bases). The CDR3 is 12 residues long. The germline CDR1 and CDR2 sequences are SQVTM and ANQGSEA. V lost 8 bases and J 3 bases, leaving 11 bases between the germline ends. The DNA for the CDR3 is TGCAGCAAGACAGGATTCTACAATGAGCAGTTCTTC. It translates to CSKTGFYNEQFF.

Ten or more counts support this clonotype. The chain carries TRBV7-2 and TRBJ1-5; 7 bases are a match to TRBD1. The J segment lost 7 bases and the V segment lost 5 bases, leaving 8 bases of the junction unmatched. The CDR3 has 14 amino acids. Per the germline V gene, CDR1 is SGHTA and CDR2 is FQGNSA. The CDR3 sequence: CASSERGGGQPQHF. The CDR3 DNA sequence: TGTGCCAGCAGCGAACGAGGGGGCGGGCAGCCCCAGCATTTT.

V usage is TRBV7-2 and J usage is TRBJ2-4, with TRBD1 matching over 7 bases. Germline lookup yields CDR1 SGHTA and CDR2 FQGNSA. Germline trimming cut 5 bases from V and 2 bases from J; bases unmatched to any gene: 6. The CDR3 is 15 amino acids. The CDR3 bases are TGTGCCAGCAGCCCTAACAGGGGATCCAAAAACATTCAGTACTTC. Translating gives CASSPNRGSKNIQYF.

This clonotype occurred many times. The CDR3 region has the DNA TGCAGTGCTAGAGATTTCAGAAACGAGCAGTACTTC. This translates into CSARDFRNEQYF. The chain uses TRBV20-1 and TRBJ2-7; D remains ambiguous. Germline V gene sequence: CDR1 DFQATT, CDR2 SNEGSKA (reference sequence). V lost 0 bases and J lost 5, with 8 bases in between. The CDR3 extends over 12 amino acids.

This clonotype occurred many times. The rearrangement links TRBV29-1 to TRBJ1-2; no reliable D call. The germline V gene has CDR1 SQVTM and CDR2 ANQGSEA. V was clipped by 7 bases and J by 3 bases, with 18 bases between them. The CDR3 spans 14 residues. DNA for the CDR3: TGCAGCGCTCCCTCCGAGTTCGCTTACTATGGCTACACCTTC. Amino acid sequence: CSAPSEFAYYGYTF. Using reference TRBV29-1 and TRBJ1-2 for the parts outside the CDR3, the full variable domain is SAVISQKPSRDICQRGTSLTIQCQVDSQVTMMFWYRQQPGQSLTLIATANQGSEATYESGFVIDKFPISRPNLTFSTLTVSNMSPEDSSIYLCSAPSEFAYYGYTFGSGTRLTVV.

This clonotype has just one count. The chain joins TRBV12-3 or TRBV12-4 to TRBJ2-7, with TRBD2 matching 8 bases. V trimming: 7 bases; J trimming: 5 bases; junction bases outside the gene matches: 10. The CDR3 consists of 14 residues. This CDR3 is CASKPAGVFHEQYF. The DNA for the CDR3 is TGTGCCAGCAAACCAGCGGGAGTTTTCCACGAGCAGTACTTC.

This clonotype has a count of ten or more. The chain has TRBV14 and TRBJ1-2; the D gene is possibly TRBD1 (6 bases). V was trimmed by 6 bases and J by 5 bases, leaving 16 bases between them. This CDR3 is 14 amino acids long. In germline, CDR1 is SGHDN, CDR2 FVKESK. The DNA of the CDR3 is TGTGCCAGCAGATCCGGGGCGCAGGGGTATGGCTACACCTTC. It yields the protein CASRSGAQGYGYTF.

This clonotype was observed a handful of times. This chain connects TRBV7-9 to TRBJ2-3; D unresolved. Looked up from germline, CDR1 is SEHNR and CDR2 is FQNEAQ (reference sequence). CDR3 length equals 17 residues. The V and J ends lost 7 bases and 0 bases respectively, with 20 bases between them. CDR3 sequence reads: CASIKDRRPRSTDTQYF. The CDR3 nucleotides read TGTGCCAGCATCAAAGACCGACGGCCCCGGAGCACAGATACGCAGTATTTT.

This clonotype was picked up many times. This chain connects TRBV5-4 to TRBJ2-1, with D possibly matching TRBD1 (6 bases). The CDR3 extends over 15 amino acids. V shed 4 bases and J shed 7 bases, with 18 bases lying between them. CDR1 and CDR2 (germline): SGHNT, YYREEE (reference sequence). For the CDR3, the DNA is TGTGCCAGCAGCCAAACAGGGCTCCTCATAAATGAGCAGTTCTTC. Translated, it gives CASSQTGLLINEQFF. Variable domain in full (rest from reference TRBV5-4 and TRBJ2-1): ETGVTQSPTHLIKTRGQQVTLRCSSQSGHNTVSWYQQALGQGPQFIFQYYREEENGRGNFPPRFSGLQFPNYSSELNVNALELDDSALYLCASSQTGLLINEQFFGPGTRLTVL.

The table lists this clonotype with many counts. The chain uses TRBV14 and TRBJ2-1, with 16 bases lining up with TRBD2. Unmatched junction bases numbered 11, after V lost 0 bases and J lost 6 bases. The CDR3 consists of 20 residues. The germline CDR1 and CDR2 sequences are SGHDN and FVKESK. The chain's CDR3 is CASSQEDMGLAGGLRNEQFF. CDR3 DNA sequence: TGTGCCAGCAGCCAAGAGGACATGGGACTAGCGGGGGGGCTTCGCAATGAGCAGTTCTTC.

This clonotype was seen more than once but under ten times. The V call is TRBV7-2, the J call TRBJ2-1; D is possibly TRBD2 (5 bases). CDR3 size: 14 residues. The ends were cut back, 4 bases at V and 7 bases at J, with 14 bases in the middle. Germline V gene lookup returns CDR1 SGHTA and CDR2 FQGNSA. CDR3 bases: TGTGCCAGCAGCTCGACGGGTAGGAGGAATGAGCAGTTCTTC. Its protein product is CASSSTGRRNEQFF.

This clonotype was recorded at least ten times. DNA of the CDR3: TGCGCCAGCAGCTTGGATTGGCGGCGATATGGCTACACCTTC. It codes for CASSLDWRRYGYTF. The chain couples TRBV5-1 to TRBJ1-2; D gene uncertain. Per germline, CDR1 SGHRS and CDR2 YFSETQ. With 0 bases removed from V and 5 bases from J, the gap between germline ends came to 11 bases. The CDR3 loop spans 14 amino acids.